The rows below give T cell receptor beta chains drawn from one sample of a study of shared clonotypes between healthy human individuals. Here immunoSEQ multiplex PCR was the method, and the copy in TCRdb shows in-frame clones only, minus some. The sample has about a million clones, 60% to 85% seen once. Sample: memory CD4+ T cells sorted from blood. The receptors shown here come from a man aged 18 to 30 in good health. CDR3s leave out the opening cysteine and the closing phenylalanine or tryptophan. Rows may omit the clone size; those that give it use once, few, many or a size class.

>TRBV29-1|NA|TRBJ2-6
SVASREAGANVLT
>TRBV7-2|NA|TRBJ2-1
ASSLVAGGGYDEQF
>TRBV7-9|NA|TRBJ2-4
ASSLVRDGDAQY
>TRBV27|NA|TRBJ1-2
ASSSFYRGNDGYT
>TRBV5-1|NA|TRBJ2-1
ASSLGQGPNEQF
>TRBV5-5|NA|TRBJ1-1
ASSLAVVMNTEAF
>TRBV2|NA|TRBJ2-3
ASSDGDFPDTQY
>TRBV14|NA|TRBJ2-7
ASSQAGPAYEQY
>TRBV2|NA|TRBJ2-7
ASRQAYEQY
>TRBV7-7|NA|TRBJ2-7
ASSLGYGEFYEQY
>TRBV5-5|NA|TRBJ1-1
ASSLLEGSEAF
>TRBV5-1|few|TRBJ2-1
ASSLTGEAYNEQF
>TRBV28|NA|TRBJ2-5
ASSMTEAQETQY
>TRBV5-1|few|TRBJ1-4
ASSRGDTTTNEKLF
>TRBV11-2|NA|TRBJ2-3
ASSLDSGNTDTQY
>TRBV7-2|few|TRBJ2-1
ASSPPRGVRNEQF
>TRBV21-1|few|TRBJ2-2
ASSKLKGRELF
>TRBV10-2|few|TRBJ1-5
ASSEGVRQPQH
>TRBV28|NA|TRBJ2-7
ASTKGGTIHEQY
>TRBV5-1|NA|TRBJ1-2
ASSFQDRIGYT
>TRBV7-9|NA|TRBJ2-1
ASSPPL
>TRBV6-6|few|TRBJ2-2
ASSYSSGGASGELF
>TRBV6-5|few|TRBJ1-5
ASGGSGNQPQH